This TCR beta chain derives from a study of cytomegalovirus exposure and HLA in healthy donors. V gave up 0 bases and J gave up 10 bases, with 11 bases separating them. The CDR3 is made up of 13 amino acids. Germline CDR1 is SGHRS and CDR2 is YFSETQ. This table comes from immunoSEQ multiplex PCR, and its TCRdb copy is limited to in-frame clones, with some not included. The sample lists 35,000 to 55,000 clones, roughly 93% occurring once. The sequence came from a woman aged 18-29 years in good health and CMV-seronegative. V usage is TRBV5-1 and J usage is TRBJ2-1, with a weak D call TRBD2 (6 bases). Source material: PBMCs. The CDR3 DNA reads as TGCGCCAGCAGCTTGGCGGGGGAGGAGGAGCAGTTCTTC. Encoded protein: CASSLAGEEEQFF.